The 13 T cell receptor beta chains listed next were all sequenced from one sample in a study of blood T cell repertoires in COVID-19. Generated by immunoSEQ multiplex PCR, the TCRdb table keeps only in-frame clones and is missing some. The sample consists of 260,000 or so clones, approximately 87% of them appearing once. The sequenced material came from peripheral blood. The source of these receptors is a human donor in a cohort sampled during active COVID-19.

With regard to this clone: Germline and junction disagree at one end, which may indicate a read error. This sequence joins TRBV3-1 (or the pseudogene TRBV3-2) and TRBJ2-7; D might be TRBD1 (6 bases). The CDR3 is 14 residues long. Germline CDR1 and CDR2: LGHDT and YNNKEL (reference sequence). The CDR3 region has the DNA TGTGCCAGCAGTCAAGGGACATCACCTTACGAGCAGTACTTC. This codes for CASSQGTSPYEQYF.

The rearrangement uses TRBV9 and TRBJ2-6, with D possibly being TRBD1 (6 bases). The V end was cut by 3 bases, the J end by 2 bases, with 12 bases between. Germline lookup yields CDR1 SGDLS and CDR2 YYNGEE. The CDR3 length is 16 residues. The chain's CDR3 is CASSGTQGPGANVLTF. The CDR3 bases are TGTGCCAGCAGCGGAACACAGGGTCCTGGGGCCAACGTCCTGACTTTC.

The V call is TRBV5-4, the J call TRBJ2-1; perhaps TRBD1 as D (6 bases). The V end lost 4 bases, the J end lost 4 bases, and 18 bases lay between the germline ends. This CDR3 is 16 amino acids long. In germline, CDR1 is SGHNT, CDR2 YYREEE (reference sequence). CDR3 residues: CASSPQGGHLYNEQFF. The CDR3 nucleotides read TGTGCCAGCAGCCCTCAAGGGGGACACTTATACAATGAGCAGTTCTTC.

The chain carries TRBV6-5 and TRBJ1-4, with D hard to call. Per the germline V gene, CDR1 is MNHEY and CDR2 is SVGAGI. The CDR3 covers 15 residues. Trimming took 8 bases from V and 0 from J, leaving 13 bases between them. CDR3 sequence (DNA): TGTGCCAGCGCCCCCCAGGCCGCAACTAATGAAAAACTGTTTTTT. Protein sequence: CASAPQAATNEKLFF.

This chain uses TRBV6-6 with TRBJ2-1; 9 bases agree with TRBD1. Losses at the gene ends were 7 bases for V and 7 bases for J; bases not matched to a gene: 11. The CDR3 runs 15 residues. Germline assignment: CDR1 MNHNY and CDR2 SVGAGI (reference sequence). As DNA, the CDR3 is TGTGCCAGCACTAGAACAGGGGGCGCAGAAAATGAGCAGTTCTTC. It yields the protein CASTRTGGAENEQFF.

The chain recombines TRBV19 with TRBJ2-5, with D possibly TRBD1 on 6 matching bases. Germline values: CDR1 LNHDA, CDR2 SQIVND (reference sequence). This CDR3 comprises 14 residues. The ends were cut back, 7 bases at V and 5 bases at J, with 17 bases in the middle. The CDR3 spells CASTPRGRGETQYF. The CDR3 DNA reads TGTGCCAGTACCCCGAGGGGGAGAGGGGAGACCCAGTACTTC.

The chain recombines TRBV28 with TRBJ2-5; D is unresolved. The CDR3 is 12 residues long. V was cut by 3 bases and J by 5 bases, with 7 bases left in between. Looked up from germline, CDR1 is MDHEN and CDR2 is SYDVKM. CDR3 protein: CASSFLYETQYF. CDR3 sequence (DNA): TGTGCCAGCAGTTTTTTGTATGAGACCCAGTACTTC.

The chain links TRBV12-3 or TRBV12-4 to TRBJ1-1, with D hard to call. This CDR3 region has 13 residues. Trimming pared 3 bases from V and 4 bases from J, leaving 9 bases between. Here the CDR3 DNA reads TGTGCCAGCAGTTTTGCGGGAGGCACTGAAGCTTTCTTT. Translating gives CASSFAGGTEAFF.

V gene TRBV28 combines with J gene TRBJ1-2; 11 bases are a match to TRBD1. This CDR3 is 15 amino acids long. Trimming cost V 6 bases and J 7 bases; bases outside gene matches: 10. Germline-derived CDR1 and CDR2 are MDHEN and SYDVKM. CDR3 sequence reads: CASRGGGQGAFGYTF. DNA for the CDR3: TGTGCCAGCAGGGGTGGAGGACAGGGGGCTTTTGGCTACACCTTC.

V gene TRBV18 combines with J gene TRBJ2-1; 15 nucleotides line up with TRBD2. V was pared by 2 bases and J by 7 bases, with 3 bases of the junction left unmatched. CDR3 length: 16 residues. Germline values: CDR1 KGHSH, CDR2 LQKENI. The CDR3 sequence: CASSPGLAGGMNEQFF. In DNA form, the CDR3 reads TGTGCCAGCTCACCAGGACTAGCGGGAGGGATGAATGAGCAGTTCTTC.

The chain recombines TRBV27 with TRBJ2-5; D possibly corresponds to TRBD1 (5 bases). Per the germline V gene, CDR1 is MNHEY and CDR2 is SMNVEV (reference sequence). The CDR3 totals 13 residues. The V end lost 5 bases, the J end lost 7 bases, and 14 bases lay between the germline ends. DNA for the CDR3: TGTGCCAGCAGTCCCGAGATTAGGGGGACCCAGTACTTC. Translating gives CASSPEIRGTQYF.

V and J are TRBV27 and TRBJ1-1; 8 nucleotides line up with TRBD1. The CDR3 covers 15 residues. Germline V CDR1 and CDR2: MNHEY, SMNVEV (reference sequence). V trimming: 5 bases; J trimming: 5 bases; junction bases outside the gene matches: 10. The CDR3, as DNA: TGTGCCAGCAGTATACGGACAGGGATAGGAACTGAAGCTTTCTTT. It yields the protein CASSIRTGIGTEAFF.

The chain is built from TRBV9 and TRBJ2-3; weak D call: TRBD2 (6 bases). The length of the CDR3 is 14 residues. The germline V and J ends were trimmed by 8 bases and 3 bases, with 16 bases remaining between them. Germline V CDR1 and CDR2: SGDLS, YYNGEE. The CDR3 region is CASGRGIGTDTQYF. The CDR3 coding sequence is TGTGCCAGTGGGCGCGGGATCGGGACAGATACGCAGTATTTT. The complete variable domain, with remaining parts taken from reference TRBV9 and TRBJ2-3, reads DSGVTQTPKHLITATGQRVTLRCSPRSGDLSVYWYQQSLDQGLQFLIQYYNGEERAKGNILERFSAQQFPDLHSELNLSSLELGDSALYFCASGRGIGTDTQYFGPGTRLTVL.